One and the same sample provided the 13 T cell receptor beta chains below, sequenced in a study of shared T cell receptors in the human thymus. Method: immunoSEQ multiplex PCR; TCRdb's copy keeps in-frame clones and lacks some. This table holds hundreds of thousands of clones, approximately 80% found once. These sequences were also reported in another study, on human thymus T cells.

The sequenced sample was thymocytes. These TCRs come from a boy under three years old with a congenital heart defect.

Comments on this clone: At one boundary the junction diverges from the germline segment, which might be a read error. This rearrangement joins TRBV30 to TRBJ2-1; D call uncertain. This CDR3 spans 14 amino acids. Germline V gene lookup returns CDR1 GTSNPN and CDR2 SVGIG (reference sequence). Written as DNA, the CDR3 is TGTGCCTGGAGTGTACGGAGTTGTCTCAATGGGCAGTTCTTC. Amino acids: CAWSVRSCLNGQFF.

The V call is TRBV11-3, the J call TRBJ1-2, with TRBD1 identical over 7 bases. Unmatched junction bases numbered 1, after V lost 6 bases and J lost 3 bases. Germline-derived CDR1 and CDR2 are SGHNT and YENEEA. CDR3 length equals 12 residues. CDR3 nucleotides: TGTGCCAGCAGGGGGACAGACTATGGCTACACCTTC. This encodes CASRGTDYGYTF. Looking up the rest from reference TRBV11-3 and TRBJ1-2 gives the full variable domain: EAGVVQSPRYKIIEKKQPVAFWCNPISGHNTLYWYLQNLGQGPELLIRYENEEAVDDSQLPKDRFSAERLKGVDSTLKIQPAELGDSAVYLCASRGTDYGYTFGSGTRLTVV.

The CDR3 sequence: CASSEPRQNYEQYF. For the CDR3, the DNA is TGCGCCAGCAGTGAGCCGCGACAGAACTACGAGCAGTACTTC. This chain connects TRBV10-1 to TRBJ2-7; possibly TRBD1 for D (5 bases). Germline-derived CDR1 and CDR2 are WNHNN and SYGVQD (reference sequence). The length of the CDR3 is 14 residues. Between the trimmed V and J ends, which lost 2 bases and 3 bases, there was a span of 11 bases.

The chain links TRBV6-1 to TRBJ2-7; 9 positions agree with TRBD1. Germline values: CDR1 MNHNS, CDR2 SASEGT. This CDR3 contains 13 residues. The V and J ends lost 10 bases and 3 bases, in that order; junction bases with no gene match: 7. The CDR3 loop reads CANRDRDYYEQYF. CDR3 DNA: TGTGCCAACCGGGACAGGGATTACTACGAGCAGTACTTC.

V gene TRBV11-2 combines with J gene TRBJ2-1; weak D call: TRBD2 (5 bases). From germline, CDR1 is SGHAT and CDR2 FQNNGV. This CDR3 is built from 18 residues. The V and J ends lost 0 bases and 5 bases respectively, with 20 bases between them. CDR3 sequence (DNA): TGTGCCAGCAGCTTAGAACCCCTCCAGCGGATCGTAAACAATGAGCAGTTCTTC. This translates into CASSLEPLQRIVNNEQFF. Looking up the rest from reference TRBV11-2 and TRBJ2-1 gives the full variable domain: EAGVAQSPRYKIIEKRQSVAFWCNPISGHATLYWYQQILGQGPKLLIQFQNNGVVDDSQLPKDRFSAERLKGVDSTLKIQPAKLEDSAVYLCASSLEPLQRIVNNEQFFGPGTRLTVL.

The chain uses TRBV30 and TRBJ2-3; 13 bases fit TRBD2. The CDR3 covers 18 residues. The V gene end was trimmed by 4 bases and the J gene end by 2 bases; junction bases not matched to a gene: 12. Germline V gene lookup returns CDR1 GTSNPN and CDR2 SVGIG (reference sequence). The chain's CDR3 is CAWTADPGLAGFTDTQYF. In DNA form, the CDR3 reads TGTGCCTGGACCGCGGACCCGGGACTAGCGGGATTCACAGATACGCAGTATTTT.

This sequence joins TRBV19 and TRBJ2-1; 8 bases line up with TRBD2. Germline CDR1 reads LNHDA; CDR2 reads SQIVND (reference sequence). The junction had 4 bases not matched to a gene; V was cut back by 2 bases and J by 10 bases. This CDR3 region has 13 residues. The CDR3 sequence is CASSILSGGEQFF. In DNA form, the CDR3 reads TGTGCCAGTAGTATACTCAGCGGGGGCGAGCAGTTCTTC.

J is TRBJ2-1 and V is TRBV6-6, with 8 bases lining up with TRBD2. With 7 bases clipped from V and 10 bases from J, the junction kept 9 bases outside the gene matches. Looked up from germline, CDR1 is MNHNY and CDR2 is SVGAGI (reference sequence). The CDR3 contains 13 residues. DNA of the CDR3: TGTGCCAGCACATTCCGGGGGGGGGAAGAGCAGTTCTTC. This translates into CASTFRGGEEQFF.

The chain recombines TRBV29-1 with TRBJ2-1; D gene unclear. V shed 0 bases and J shed 0 bases, with 12 bases lying between them. This CDR3 has 16 residues. Per germline, CDR1 SQVTM and CDR2 ANQGSEA. The DNA of the CDR3 is TGCAGCGTTGAAGATCGAGACTTGCGCTCCTACAATGAGCAGTTCTTC. It specifies CSVEDRDLRSYNEQFF.

This clone was counted between two and nine times. The chain employs TRBV7-9 and TRBJ1-5, with D perhaps TRBD1 (5 bases). There are 12 residues in the CDR3. Between the trimmed V and J ends, which lost 2 bases and 6 bases, there was a span of 5 bases. Germline loops: CDR1 SEHNR, CDR2 FQNEAQ (reference sequence). CDR3 coding DNA: TGTGCCAGCAGCTTAAGGGGTCAGCCCCAGCATTTT. It specifies CASSLRGQPQHF.

The genes are TRBV19 and TRBJ2-2; D might be TRBD1 (6 bases). This CDR3 has 14 amino acids. Germline assignment: CDR1 LNHDA and CDR2 SQIVND (reference sequence). The V end was cut by 5 bases, the J end by 4 bases, with 11 bases between. This CDR3 is CASSPQGGTGELFF. CDR3 nucleotide sequence: TGTGCCAGTAGTCCCCAAGGGGGCACCGGGGAGCTGTTTTTT.

V and J are TRBV11-2 and TRBJ2-3; 8 bases line up with TRBD1. Germline CDR1 reads SGHAT; CDR2 reads FQNNGV. This CDR3 has 13 amino acids. Germline trimming cut 10 bases from V and 0 bases from J; bases unmatched to any gene: 3. The CDR3 spells CAIPGGSTDTQYF. Here the CDR3 DNA reads TGTGCCATCCCAGGGGGCAGCACAGATACGCAGTATTTT.

The CDR3 spells CASSSPGQGSAITDTQYF. The CDR3 bases are TGTGCCAGCAGCTCGCCGGGACAGGGCTCGGCCATCACAGATACGCAGTATTTT. The chain recombines TRBV5-4 with TRBJ2-3, with 9 bases that match TRBD1. The length of the CDR3 is 18 residues. CDR1 and CDR2 (germline): SGHNT, YYREEE (reference sequence). The V and J ends lost 3 bases and 2 bases, in that order; junction bases with no gene match: 13.